This T cell receptor beta chain was obtained from a study of TIL therapy for anti-PD-1-resistant metastatic lung cancer. Points from the study as a whole: Patients were highly selected, enriched for treatment-naive, never-smoker and oncogene-addicted cases.

Per the germline V gene, CDR1 is SGDLS and CDR2 is YYNGEE. Trimming cost V 4 bases and J 4 bases, with 17 bases left between them. There are 16 residues in the CDR3. Time point described: pre-treatment sample, taken before nivolumab and TIL therapy. The libraries were made with immunoSEQ v3. TCRdb's table, derived via immunoSEQ multiplex PCR, lists solely in-frame clones and lacks some. The table records about 60,000 clones, around 68% of them present only once. A remark on this clone: Antigen unknown.

The sample in question was blood, obtained at baseline. The clonotype was recovered from a person between 25 and 80 years old with non-small cell lung cancer. The chain employs TRBV9 and TRBJ2-2; tentative D call: TRBD1 (5 bases). CDR3 protein: CASSTQSGPGTGELFF. Written as DNA, the CDR3 is TGTGCCAGCAGCACCCAATCAGGGCCGGGCACCGGGGAGCTGTTTTTT.